This T cell receptor beta chain came from a study of Graves' ophthalmopathy and Graves' hyperthyroidism. The CDR3 extends over 14 amino acids. Germline loops: CDR1 MNHNS, CDR2 SASEGT. Trimming stripped 8 bases from V and 3 bases from J, with 14 bases between. This clonotype was counted at least ten times. Ages of hyperthyroidism patients ran from 18 to 65, and their diagnoses were new, under 2 months' duration. Amplification from RNA transcripts yielded the TCR beta CDR3 regions. A first-round RT-PCR used HTBI primers, followed by a second-round multiplex PCR. From the multiplex PCR reads, TCRdb called clonotypes with MiXCR, one entry per CDR3 protein. This sample yields a few hundred thousand distinct CDR3 sequences, of which roughly 39% are seen a single time; about 4.1% belongs to the top ten.

The sequenced material came from peripheral blood or thyroid tissue (not recorded which). The chain uses TRBV6-1 and TRBJ1-5; D gene uncertain. The TCR was taken from an adult man with Graves' hyperthyroidism. The CDR3 is CASWSRPHNQPQHF. CDR3 sequence (DNA): TGTGCCAGCTGGTCCCGCCCCCACAATCAGCCCCAGCATTTT.